This T cell receptor beta chain comes out of a study of Graves' ophthalmopathy and Graves' hyperthyroidism. In the study overall: The authors collected peripheral blood at initial diagnosis, before any treatment. Study observations and caveats: Sensitivity of roughly 64% and specificity of roughly 72% were achieved by the model that predicted ophthalmopathy progression.

This clonotype was counted many times. The antigen remains undetermined. The V gene end was trimmed by 9 bases and the J gene end by 4 bases; junction bases not matched to a gene: 6. CDR1 LGHNT and CDR2 FRNRAP come from the germline V gene. The CDR3 loop spans 13 amino acids. Using RNA transcripts, the TCR beta CDR3 regions were amplified. The authors performed first-round RT-PCR with HTBI primers and then a second-round multiplex PCR. TCRdb re-derived calls from the multiplex PCR reads in MiXCR, one entry per CDR3 protein. The sample lists under 350,000 distinct CDR3 sequences, 15% to 20% seen once, with 10% to 15% in the top ten.

The gene calls are TRBV12-5 and TRBJ1-5; 7 positions agree with TRBD1. Input material: peripheral blood. The sequence derives from an adult man with Graves' ophthalmopathy. Written as DNA, the CDR3 is TGTGCTAGCCAGGGGGGAAGAAATCAGCCCCAGCATTTT. Its protein product is CASQGGRNQPQHF.